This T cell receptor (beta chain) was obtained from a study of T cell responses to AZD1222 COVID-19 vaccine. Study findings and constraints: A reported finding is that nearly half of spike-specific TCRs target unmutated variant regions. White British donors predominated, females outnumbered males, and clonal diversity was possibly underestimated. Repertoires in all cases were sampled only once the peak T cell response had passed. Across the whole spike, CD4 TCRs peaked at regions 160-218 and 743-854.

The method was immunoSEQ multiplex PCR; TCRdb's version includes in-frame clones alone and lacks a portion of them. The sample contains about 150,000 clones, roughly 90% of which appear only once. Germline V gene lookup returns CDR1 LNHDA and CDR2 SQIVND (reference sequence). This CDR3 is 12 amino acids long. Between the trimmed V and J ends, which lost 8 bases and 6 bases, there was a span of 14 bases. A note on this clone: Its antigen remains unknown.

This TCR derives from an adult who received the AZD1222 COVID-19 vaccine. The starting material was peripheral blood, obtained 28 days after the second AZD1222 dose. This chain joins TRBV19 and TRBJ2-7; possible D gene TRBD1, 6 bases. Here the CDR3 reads CASQEGDTEQYF. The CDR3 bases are TGTGCCAGTCAGGAAGGGGACACCGAGCAGTACTTC. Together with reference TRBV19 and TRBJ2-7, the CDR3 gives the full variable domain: DGGITQSPKYLFRKEGQNVTLSCEQNLNHDAMYWYRQDPGQGLRLIYYSQIVNDFQKGDIAEGYSVSREKKESFPLTVTSAQKNPTAFYLCASQEGDTEQYFGPGTRLTVT.